These T cell receptor beta chains were read from a single sample in a study of cytomegalovirus exposure and HLA in healthy donors. Method: immunoSEQ multiplex PCR; TCRdb's copy keeps in-frame clones and lacks some. The sample lists around 200,000 clones; about 80% were seen once. Material for sequencing was PBMCs. The receptor set was obtained from a woman younger than 30 in good health and CMV-seropositive. Each CDR3 is given with its conserved first and last residue. The D gene is left open where the match is weak. Expanded clones get a size class; other rows say once, few or many, or leave the size out.

TGTGCCAGCAGCCCAGGTCACCGAGACAGGGGCTTAGGCTACACCTTC	CASSPGHRDRGLGYTF	TRBV7-6	NA	TRBD1	TRBJ1-2
TGTGCCAGCAGCTTACAGGGGGTTCGGGAAAAACTGTTTTTT	CASSLQGVREKLFF	TRBV5-6	NA	TRBD1	TRBJ1-4
TGTGCCAGCAGGAATTCGCCTATTCGGGACAGGGATTACGAGCAGTACTTC	CASRNSPIRDRDYEQYF	TRBV11-2	NA	TRBD1	TRBJ2-7
TGCGCCAGCAGCTCCAGACTCGTCGGCGGGGAGCTGTTTTTT	CASSSRLVGGELFF	TRBV5-1	NA	NA	TRBJ2-2
TGTGCCATCACAGGGGGCTCTGGCTACACCTTC	CAITGGSGYTF	TRBV10-3	once	TRBD1	TRBJ1-2
TGTGCCAGCAGCACCGGGACTCTCTCCTACAATGAGCAGTTCTTC	CASSTGTLSYNEQFF	TRBV11-3	NA	NA	TRBJ2-1
TGTGCCAGCAGCTTAGGTCCTAGCGGGGGAGGTGATGAGCAGTTCTTC	CASSLGPSGGGDEQFF	TRBV7-9	NA	TRBD2	TRBJ2-1
TGTGCCAGCACCATTACGGACTACAACACCGGGGAGCTGTTTTTT	CASTITDYNTGELFF	TRBV2	NA	NA	TRBJ2-2
TGTGCCAGTAGCCTAGCGGGGGTTTGGGAGACCCAGTACTTC	CASSLAGVWETQYF	TRBV19	NA	TRBD2	TRBJ2-5
TGTGCCAGCAGCGTAGGGGGGGATCACTATGGCTACACCTTC	CASSVGGDHYGYTF	TRBV9	many	NA	TRBJ1-2
TGTGCCAGCAACTCCGGGACATTCTCACCCCTCCACTTT	CASNSGTFSPLHF	TRBV2	NA	NA	TRBJ1-6
TGTGCCAGCAGGTTCCCCACAGGGGGCTCCTATAATTCACCCCTCCACTTT	CASRFPTGGSYNSPLHF	TRBV7-3	NA	TRBD1	TRBJ1-6
TGTGCCAGCAGCACCCCTGGGACAGGGGACCCCCCCAAGTGGGGCTACACCTTC	CASSTPGTGDPPKWGYTF	TRBV9	NA	TRBD1	TRBJ1-2
TGTGCCAGCAGCCGAAGGGACACCATCGGGACTGAAGCTTTCTTT	CASSRRDTIGTEAFF	TRBV5-6	NA	NA	TRBJ1-1
TGTGCCAGCAGCTTAAGGAGGTCGGAGGGGAACACTGAAGCTTTCTTT	CASSLRRSEGNTEAFF	TRBV7-8	NA	NA	TRBJ1-1
TGTGCCAGCAGCTCTGCCCACGACAGGGGTGCAGCTGAGCAGTTCTTC	CASSSAHDRGAAEQFF	TRBV7-9	NA	TRBD1	TRBJ2-1
TGTGCCAGCTCACCAAGACTAGCGGGGGGAATCTCCTACAATGAGCAGTTCTTC	CASSPRLAGGISYNEQFF	TRBV18	once	TRBD2	TRBJ2-1
TGTGCCAGCAGTTACCAGGGCCCGAACACTGAAGCTTTCTTT	CASSYQGPNTEAFF	TRBV6-6	once	NA	TRBJ1-1
TGTGCCATCAGTGAGGCGGTCACCATGAGCGAGCAGTACTTC	CAISEAVTMSEQYF	TRBV10-3	NA	NA	TRBJ2-7
TGTGCCAGCAGCCCGACTAGCTCCTGGCACACAGATACGCAGTATTTT	CASSPTSSWHTDTQYF	TRBV9	NA	TRBD2	TRBJ2-3
TGTGCCACCCAGAAGGACAGAGAAACTGAAGCTTTCTTT	CATQKDRETEAFF	TRBV10-3	NA	NA	TRBJ1-1
TGCGCCAGCAGCTGGGTAGCGGGGGAATACAATGAGCAGTTCTTC	CASSWVAGEYNEQFF	TRBV5-1	NA	TRBD2	TRBJ2-1
TGTGCCAGCAGTTTAAACCCAGCGGGGTACTATGGCTACACCTTC	CASSLNPAGYYGYTF	TRBV28	NA	NA	TRBJ1-2
TGCGCCAGCAGCTTGGAGCGGGGGGACGTTGAGACCCAGTACTTC	CASSLERGDVETQYF	TRBV5-1	NA	TRBD2	TRBJ2-5
TGCGCCAGCAGCTTCGCAGACAGGGGTACTGAAGCTTTCTTT	CASSFADRGTEAFF	TRBV4-1	NA	TRBD1	TRBJ1-1